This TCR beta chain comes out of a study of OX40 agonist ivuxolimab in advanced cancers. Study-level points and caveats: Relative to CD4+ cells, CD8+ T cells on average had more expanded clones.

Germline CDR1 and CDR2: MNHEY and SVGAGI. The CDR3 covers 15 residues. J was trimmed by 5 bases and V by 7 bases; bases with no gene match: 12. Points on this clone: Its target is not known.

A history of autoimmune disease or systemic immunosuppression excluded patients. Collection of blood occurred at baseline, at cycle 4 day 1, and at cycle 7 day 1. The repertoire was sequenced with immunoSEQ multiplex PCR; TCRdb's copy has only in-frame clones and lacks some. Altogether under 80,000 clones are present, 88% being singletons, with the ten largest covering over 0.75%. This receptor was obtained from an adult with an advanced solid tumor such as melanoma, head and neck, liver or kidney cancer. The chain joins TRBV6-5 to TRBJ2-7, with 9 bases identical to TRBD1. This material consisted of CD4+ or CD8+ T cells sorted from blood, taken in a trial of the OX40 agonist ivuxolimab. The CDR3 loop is CASTLSGQGVDEQYF. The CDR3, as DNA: TGTGCCAGCACCCTCTCGGGACAGGGTGTCGACGAGCAGTACTTC.